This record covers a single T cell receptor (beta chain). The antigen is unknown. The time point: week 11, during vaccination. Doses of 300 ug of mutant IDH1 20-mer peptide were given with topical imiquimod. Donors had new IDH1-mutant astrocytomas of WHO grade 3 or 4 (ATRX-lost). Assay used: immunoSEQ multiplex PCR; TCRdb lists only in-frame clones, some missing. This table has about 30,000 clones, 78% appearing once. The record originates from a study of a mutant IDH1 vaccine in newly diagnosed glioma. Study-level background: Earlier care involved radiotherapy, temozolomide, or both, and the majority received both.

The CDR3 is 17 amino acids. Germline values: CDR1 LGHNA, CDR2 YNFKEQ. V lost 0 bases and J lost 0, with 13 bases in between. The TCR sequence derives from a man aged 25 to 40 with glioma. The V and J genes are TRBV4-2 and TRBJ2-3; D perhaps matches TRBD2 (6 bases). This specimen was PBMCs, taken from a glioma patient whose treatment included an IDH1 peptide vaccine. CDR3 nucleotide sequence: TGTGCCAGCAGCCAAGAGACCCGGACTACTAGCACAGATACGCAGTATTTT. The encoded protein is CASSQETRTTSTDTQYF.